The clone carrying this TCR beta chain was seen many times. What it binds is unknown. Using RNA transcripts as the source, TCR beta CDR3 regions were amplified. HTBI primers were the set used in a first-round RT-PCR of the TCR CDR3. TCRdb independently ran MiXCR on the multiplex PCR reads; one entry per CDR3 protein. The table shows a few hundred thousand distinct CDR3 sequences, with about 15% occurring only once. Isolation of PBMCs was performed on about 10 ml fresh peripheral blood. These data are taken from a study of T cells in Graves' hyperthyroidism and ophthalmopathy. Study-wide results and caveats: Expanded thyroid clonotypes (above 0.001) were mostly also found in blood. A 13 V-J signature model discriminated ophthalmopathy versus stable hyperthyroidism.

Sequenced input: blood. The receptor was derived from a woman aged 25-40 years with Graves' hyperthyroidism.

In DNA form, the CDR3 reads TGTGCCAGCAGTTTGCCGGGAGAAAGGGACACTGAAGCTTTCTTT. Translating it yields CASSLPGERDTEAFF. The gene calls are TRBV6-1 and TRBJ1-1; no clear D. The CDR3 sequence is 15 residues long. Germline CDR1 is MNHNS and CDR2 is SASEGT. V dropped 5 bases and J dropped 3 bases, with 16 bases sitting between them.